This TCR beta chain was recovered during a study of Ad26.COV2.S vaccination and SARS-CoV-2 variants (dated by TCRdb to the early 2020s). Concerning the study at large: Vaccine-arm donors came from COV1001, a multicentre, randomized, double-blind, placebo-controlled phase I-IIa trial of Ad26.COV2.S in healthy adults. Ad26.COV2.S was given intramuscularly at 5x10^10 or 1x10^11 viral particles, as a single shot or as two shots 56 days apart. The specificity and breadth of SARS-CoV-2-reactive T cell receptors after Ad26.COV2.S vaccination were assessed by TCRbeta repertoire sequencing. The TCR-sequenced set comprised about 32 samples: roughly 19 Ad26.COV2.S vaccine recipients, 5 placebo recipients and 8 SARS-CoV-2 convalescent individuals. Trial participants were randomized into five groups of five, in which low-dose or high-dose Ad26.COV2.S was given once or twice, or placebo was given on both occasions. Investigators did not know the trial group allocation while performing experiments and assessing outcomes.

TCRbeta CDR3 regions were sequenced with the immunoSEQ Assay. After extraction, genomic DNA underwent amplification by bias-controlled multiplex PCR, followed by high-throughput sequencing. In the original analysis: Collapsing and filtering of sequences were performed to quantify the absolute abundance of each unique TCRbeta CDR3 region. Usable DNA was measured by amplifying reference genes present in all nucleated cells, and TCRbeta template counts were normalized to that usable DNA to estimate T cell fraction. Repertoire TCRs were annotated as SARS-CoV-2-specific by exact matching of V gene, CDR3 amino acid sequence and J gene to a known reactive TCR set. The reference SARS-CoV-2 TCR set came from MIRA and was filtered for enrichment in COVID-19-positive ImmuneCODE repertoires, removing public or cross-reactive TCRs. Drawing on the MIRA antigens, annotated TCRs were analysed further at the level of specific ORF or position within ORF. Depth was the summed frequency of annotated unique rearrangements, while breadth was defined as annotated unique rearrangements over total unique productive rearrangements. TCR breadth was compared between groups using two-sided Wilcoxon rank-sum tests. This is the immuneACCESS table as TCRdb keeps it, with only in-frame sequences that have V and J called. A part of the clones is gone; compared with another copy, unresolved V genes explain less than half, and the rest is unexplained. D and trimming were read from the DNA, whereas the V and J calls and clone size are those reported in that table. The sample table shows about 410,000 clones, and approximately 90% are seen once. Together, the top ten hold 3.5% of the sample.

Cut back by 1 base and 0 bases, the V and J ends lie 10 bases apart. The CDR3 holds 15 amino acids from the cysteine to the phenylalanine. Only CDR3 DNA remains: 45 bases, in frame from the first base. CDR1 and CDR2, looked up from the germline V gene, are LGHNA and YSLEER. Sample treatment or condition, as interpreted from the label and publication: roughly 20 received Ad26.COV2.S at low or high dose, single or two shots; 5 received placebo; per-sample allocation not given. Repertoires of vaccine and placebo recipients were sequenced from samples taken on day 63 after the first injection. Cohort 1b enrolled 20 to 30 adults aged 18-55 years at a single site in Boston, USA, between 29 July and 7 August 2020. Ad26.COV2.S was a replication-incompetent adenovirus type 26 vector that expressed a prefusion-stabilized SARS-CoV-2 spike protein derived from the original Wuhan strain. This clone occurred once. Its cognate antigen has yet to be identified. Base quality data are lacking; no much larger clone is found one base away.

Overall results and qualifications from the work: According to the authors, total T cell responses may have been underestimated by the TCR breadth and depth analyses. Ad26.COV2.S recipients had higher spike-specific TCR breadth than placebo recipients (P = 0.0014). Comparable non-spike TCR breadth was observed between vaccine and placebo recipients, consistent with only spike being contained in the vaccine. After vaccination, substantial breadth of spike-specific CD8+ and CD4+ T cell responses was reported. The study lacked the statistical power to compare responses across vaccine doses or regimens.

This specimen consisted of peripheral blood, obtained in a trial of Ad26.COV2.S vaccine versus placebo. The V and J genes are TRBV4-3 and TRBJ2-7, with TRBD1 tentatively as D gene (6 bases match). The TCR was taken from a person aged 18-60 years who received the Ad26.COV2.S COVID-19 vaccine or a placebo. The CDR3 protein: CASSQGAGASYEQYF. The DNA reads TGCGCCAGCAGCCAAGGGGCAGGGGCCTCCTACGAGCAGTACTTC.